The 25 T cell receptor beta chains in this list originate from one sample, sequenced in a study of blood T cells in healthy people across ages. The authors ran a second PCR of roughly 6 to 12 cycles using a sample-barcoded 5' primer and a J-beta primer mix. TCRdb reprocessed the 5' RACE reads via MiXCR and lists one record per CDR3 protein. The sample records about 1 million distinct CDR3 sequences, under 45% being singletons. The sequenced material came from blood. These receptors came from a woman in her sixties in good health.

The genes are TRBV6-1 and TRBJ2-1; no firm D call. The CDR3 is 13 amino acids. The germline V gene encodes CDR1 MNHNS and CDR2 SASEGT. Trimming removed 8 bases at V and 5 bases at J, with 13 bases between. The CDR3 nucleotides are TGTGCCAGCGTGGAGACCAGGAACAATGAGCAGTTCTTC. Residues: CASVETRNNEQFF.

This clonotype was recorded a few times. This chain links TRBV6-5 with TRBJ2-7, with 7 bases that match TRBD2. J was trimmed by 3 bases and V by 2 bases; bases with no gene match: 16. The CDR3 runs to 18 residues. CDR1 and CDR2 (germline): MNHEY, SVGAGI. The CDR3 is CASSYEWGGGLGDYEQYF. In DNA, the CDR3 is TGTGCCAGCAGTTACGAATGGGGGGGAGGTCTGGGAGACTACGAGCAGTACTTC.

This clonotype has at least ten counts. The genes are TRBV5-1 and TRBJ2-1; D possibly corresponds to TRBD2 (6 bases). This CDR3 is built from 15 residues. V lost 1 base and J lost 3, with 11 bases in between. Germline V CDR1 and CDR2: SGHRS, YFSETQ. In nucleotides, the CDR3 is TGCGCCAGCAGCTTGAAGAGCGGGCTCTACAATGAGCAGTTCTTC. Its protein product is CASSLKSGLYNEQFF.

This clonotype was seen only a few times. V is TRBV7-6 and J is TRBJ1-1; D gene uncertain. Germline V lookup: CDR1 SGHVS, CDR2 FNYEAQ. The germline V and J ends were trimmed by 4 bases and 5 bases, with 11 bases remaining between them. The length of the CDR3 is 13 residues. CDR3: CASSSHARTEAFF. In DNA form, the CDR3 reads TGTGCCAGCAGCTCACATGCCCGGACTGAAGCTTTCTTT.

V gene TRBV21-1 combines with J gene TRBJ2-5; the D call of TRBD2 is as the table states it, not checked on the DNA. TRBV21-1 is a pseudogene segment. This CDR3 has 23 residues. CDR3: CASSKAGRPHWETRPIRFNEQYF. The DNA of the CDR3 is TGTGCCAGCAGCAAAGCGGGCCGGCCACACTGGGAAACTCGACCCATCCGCTTCAATGAGCAGTACTTC.

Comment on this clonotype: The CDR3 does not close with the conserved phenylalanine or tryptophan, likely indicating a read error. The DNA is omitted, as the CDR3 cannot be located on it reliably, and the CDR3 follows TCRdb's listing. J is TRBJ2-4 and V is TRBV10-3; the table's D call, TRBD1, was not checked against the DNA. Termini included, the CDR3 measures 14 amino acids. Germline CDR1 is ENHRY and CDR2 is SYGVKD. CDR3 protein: CAISPGTSPTHSVL.

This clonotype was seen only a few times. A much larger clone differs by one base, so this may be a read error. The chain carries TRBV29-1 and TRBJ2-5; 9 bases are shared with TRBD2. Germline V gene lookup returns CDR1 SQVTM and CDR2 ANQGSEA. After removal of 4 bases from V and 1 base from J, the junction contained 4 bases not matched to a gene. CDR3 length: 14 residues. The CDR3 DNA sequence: TGCAGCGTTGGTAGCGGGAGCACCCAAGAGACCCAGTACTTC. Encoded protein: CSVGSGSTQETQYF. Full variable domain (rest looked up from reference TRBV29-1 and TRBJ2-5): SAVISQKPSRDICQRGTSLTIQCQVDSQVTMMFWYRQQPGQSLTLIATANQGSEATYESGFVIDKFPISRPNLTFSTLTVSNMSPEDSSIYLCSVGSGSTQETQYFGPGTRLLVL.

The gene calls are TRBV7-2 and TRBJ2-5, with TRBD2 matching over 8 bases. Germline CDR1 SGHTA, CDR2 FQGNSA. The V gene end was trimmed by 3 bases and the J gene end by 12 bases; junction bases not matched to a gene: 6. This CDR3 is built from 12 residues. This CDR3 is CASSFPGTRKYF. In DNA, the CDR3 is TGTGCCAGCAGCTTTCCCGGGACTAGGAAGTACTTC.

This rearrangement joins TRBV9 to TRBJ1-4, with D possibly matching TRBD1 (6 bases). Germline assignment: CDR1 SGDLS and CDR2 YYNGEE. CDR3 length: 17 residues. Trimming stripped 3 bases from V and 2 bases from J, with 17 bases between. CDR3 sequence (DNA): TGTGCCAGCAGCGCCCAAAGTGAGGGGGGGACTAATGAAAAACTGTTTTTT. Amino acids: CASSAQSEGGTNEKLFF.

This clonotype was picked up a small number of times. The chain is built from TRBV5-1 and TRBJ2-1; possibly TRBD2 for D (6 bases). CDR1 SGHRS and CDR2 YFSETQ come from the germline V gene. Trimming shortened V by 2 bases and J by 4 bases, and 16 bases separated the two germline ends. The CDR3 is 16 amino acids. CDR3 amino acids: CASSLTGFGGYNEQFF. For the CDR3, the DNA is TGCGCCAGCAGCTTAACAGGCTTTGGGGGGTACAATGAGCAGTTCTTC.

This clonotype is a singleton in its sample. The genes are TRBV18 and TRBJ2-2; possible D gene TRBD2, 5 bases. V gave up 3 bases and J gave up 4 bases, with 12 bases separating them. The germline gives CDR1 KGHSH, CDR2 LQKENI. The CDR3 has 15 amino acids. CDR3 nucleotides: TGTGCCAGCTCACCCCCGAGCGGTGGCACCGGGGAGCTGTTTTTT. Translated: CASSPPSGGTGELFF.

The CDR3 is CATRSGGDTQYF. The CDR3 coding sequence is TGTGCCACCCGATCCGGAGGGGATACGCAGTATTTT. The chain couples TRBV24-1 to TRBJ2-3; tentative D call: TRBD2 (6 bases). V was trimmed by 9 bases and J by 6 bases, leaving 12 bases between them. CDR3 length equals 12 residues. The germline V gene has CDR1 KGHDR and CDR2 SFDVKD.

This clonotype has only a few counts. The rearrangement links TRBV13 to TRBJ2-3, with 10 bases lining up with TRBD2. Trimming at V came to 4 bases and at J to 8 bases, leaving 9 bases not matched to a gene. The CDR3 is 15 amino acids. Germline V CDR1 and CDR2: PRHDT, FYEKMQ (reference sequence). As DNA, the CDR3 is TGTGCCAGCAGCTCCCTTCTAGCGGGAGTGGGTACGCAGTATTTT. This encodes CASSSLLAGVGTQYF. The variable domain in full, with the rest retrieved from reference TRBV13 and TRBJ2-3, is AAGVIQSPRHLIKEKRETATLKCYPIPRHDTVYWYQQGPGQDPQFLISFYEKMQSDKGSIPDRFSAQQFSDYHSELNMSSLELGDSALYFCASSSLLAGVGTQYFGPGTRLTVL.

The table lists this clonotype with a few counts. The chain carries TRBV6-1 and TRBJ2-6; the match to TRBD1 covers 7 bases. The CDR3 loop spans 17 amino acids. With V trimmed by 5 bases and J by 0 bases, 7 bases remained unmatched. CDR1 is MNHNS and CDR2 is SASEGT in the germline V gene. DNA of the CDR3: TGTGCCAGCAGTCATGGACAGGAGCACTCTGGGGCCAACGTCCTGACTTTC. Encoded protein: CASSHGQEHSGANVLTF.

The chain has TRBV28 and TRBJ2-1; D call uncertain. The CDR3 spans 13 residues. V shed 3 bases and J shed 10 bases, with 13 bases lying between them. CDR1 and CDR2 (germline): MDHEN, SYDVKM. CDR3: CASSFAGLMEQFF. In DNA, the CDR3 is TGTGCCAGCAGTTTTGCAGGCTTAATGGAGCAGTTCTTC.

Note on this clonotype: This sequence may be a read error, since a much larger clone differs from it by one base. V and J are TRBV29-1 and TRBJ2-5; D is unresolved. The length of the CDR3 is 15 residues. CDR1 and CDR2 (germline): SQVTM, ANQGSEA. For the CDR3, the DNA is TGCAGCGTTGAAGATCGGGTCAGATACCAAGAGACCCGGTACTTC. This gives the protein CSVEDRVRYQETRYF.

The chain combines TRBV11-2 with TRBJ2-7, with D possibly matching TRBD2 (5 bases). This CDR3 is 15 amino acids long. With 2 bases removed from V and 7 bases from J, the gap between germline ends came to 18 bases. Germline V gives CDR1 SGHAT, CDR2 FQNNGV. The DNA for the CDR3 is TGTGCCAGCAGCTTAAATGGACTTAATCACCTTGAGCAGTACTTC. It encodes CASSLNGLNHLEQYF.

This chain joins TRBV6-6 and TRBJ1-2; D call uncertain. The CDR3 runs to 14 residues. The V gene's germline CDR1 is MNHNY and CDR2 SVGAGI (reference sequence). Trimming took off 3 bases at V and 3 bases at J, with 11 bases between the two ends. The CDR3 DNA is TGTGCCAGCAGTTATTTGTCGGAAGACTATGGCTACACCTTC. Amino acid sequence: CASSYLSEDYGYTF.

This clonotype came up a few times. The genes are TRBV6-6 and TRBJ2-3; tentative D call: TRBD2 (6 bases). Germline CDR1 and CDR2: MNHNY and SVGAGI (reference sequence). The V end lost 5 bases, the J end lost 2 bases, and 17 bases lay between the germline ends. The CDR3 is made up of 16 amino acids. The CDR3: CASSLTLAAATDTQYF. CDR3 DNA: TGTGCCAGCAGTCTGACCTTAGCGGCCGCCACAGATACGCAGTATTTT.

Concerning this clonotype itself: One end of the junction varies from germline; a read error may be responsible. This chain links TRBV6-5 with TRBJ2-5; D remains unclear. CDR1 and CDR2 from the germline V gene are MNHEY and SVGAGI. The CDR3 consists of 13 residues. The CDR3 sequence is CVSSYPSWETQYF. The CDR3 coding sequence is TGTGTCAGCAGTTACCCGAGCTGGGAGACCCAGTACTTC.

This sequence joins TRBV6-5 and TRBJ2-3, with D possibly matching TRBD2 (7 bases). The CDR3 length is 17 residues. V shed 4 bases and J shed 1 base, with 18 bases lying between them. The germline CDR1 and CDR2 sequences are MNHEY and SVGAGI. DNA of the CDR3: TGTGCCAGCAGTTGGCGGGAGAGGGGGACTGGCACAGATACGCAGTATTTT. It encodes CASSWRERGTGTDTQYF.

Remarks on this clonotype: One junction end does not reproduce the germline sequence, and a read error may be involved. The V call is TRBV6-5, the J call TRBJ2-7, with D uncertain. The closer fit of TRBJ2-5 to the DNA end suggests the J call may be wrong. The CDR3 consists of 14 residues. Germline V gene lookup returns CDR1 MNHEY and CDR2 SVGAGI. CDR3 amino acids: CASSDSNAFETQYF. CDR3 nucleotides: TGTGCCAGCAGTGACTCGAATGCCTTCGAGACCCAGTACTTC.

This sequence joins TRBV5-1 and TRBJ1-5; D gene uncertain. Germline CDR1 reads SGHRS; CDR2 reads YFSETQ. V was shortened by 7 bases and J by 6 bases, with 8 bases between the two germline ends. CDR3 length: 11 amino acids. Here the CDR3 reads CASPIGQPQHF. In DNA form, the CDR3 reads TGCGCCAGCCCCATAGGTCAGCCCCAGCATTTT.

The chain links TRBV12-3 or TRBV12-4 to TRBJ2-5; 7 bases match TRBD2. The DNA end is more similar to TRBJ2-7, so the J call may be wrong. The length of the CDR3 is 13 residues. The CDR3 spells CASREGMGYEQYF. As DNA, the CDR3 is TGTGCCAGTAGGGAGGGGATGGGATACGAGCAGTACTTC.

The CDR3 here is CASSQSGSENTQYF. CDR3 nucleotide sequence: TGTGCCAGCAGTCAGAGCGGGAGTGAGAATACGCAGTATTTT. The chain carries TRBV12-3 or TRBV12-4 and TRBJ2-3; TRBD2 matches at 8 bases. CDR3 size: 14 residues. The trim removed 5 bases at V and 7 bases at J, leaving 8 bases unmatched.